Listed here are 16 T cell receptor beta chains from one sample, sequenced in a study of T cell responses to AZD1222 COVID-19 vaccine. The protocol was immunoSEQ multiplex PCR, while the TCRdb copy is restricted to in-frame clones and leaves out a portion. The table lists 75,000 to 85,000 clones, 87% of them singletons. Sequencing was performed on peripheral blood, taken 28 days after the second AZD1222 dose. All receptors come from an adult who received the AZD1222 COVID-19 vaccine.

This sequence joins TRBV5-5 and TRBJ1-5; perhaps TRBD1 as D (6 bases). V gave up 4 bases and J gave up 6 bases, with 11 bases separating them. The CDR3 sequence is 13 residues long. Germline V CDR1 and CDR2: SGHKS, YYEKEE (reference sequence). Here the CDR3 reads CASSPRTVQPQHF. For the CDR3, the DNA is TGTGCCAGCAGCCCGAGGACAGTTCAGCCCCAGCATTTT. Together with reference TRBV5-5 and TRBJ1-5, the CDR3 gives the full variable domain: DAGVTQSPTHLIKTRGQQVTLRCSPISGHKSVSWYQQVLGQGPQFIFQYYEKEERGRGNFPDRFSARQFPNYSSELNVNALLLGDSALYLCASSPRTVQPQHFGDGTRLSIL.

V gene TRBV5-4 combines with J gene TRBJ2-7; D ambiguous. The CDR3 runs to 12 residues. Germline CDR1 SGHNT, CDR2 YYREEE (reference sequence). Trimming removed 0 bases at V and 4 bases at J, with 5 bases between. The CDR3 bases are TGTGCCAGCAGCTTGGGCCGGTACGAGCAGTACTTC. Translating gives CASSLGRYEQYF. The full variable domain, with the rest looked up from reference TRBV5-4 and TRBJ2-7, is ETGVTQSPTHLIKTRGQQVTLRCSSQSGHNTVSWYQQALGQGPQFIFQYYREEENGRGNFPPRFSGLQFPNYSSELNVNALELDDSALYLCASSLGRYEQYFGPGTRLTVT.

The V and J genes are TRBV5-4 and TRBJ1-6; no clear D. From germline, CDR1 is SGHNT and CDR2 YYREEE (reference sequence). With 6 bases removed from V and 6 bases from J, the gap between germline ends came to 13 bases. This CDR3 region has 14 residues. The CDR3 sequence is CASTNRWGNSPLHF. The CDR3 DNA follows: TGTGCCAGCACTAATCGATGGGGTAATTCACCCCTCCACTTT.

V gene TRBV30 combines with J gene TRBJ1-3; perhaps TRBD1 as D (5 bases). This CDR3 has 15 amino acids. Per the germline V gene, CDR1 is GTSNPN and CDR2 is SVGIG (reference sequence). Trimming removed 1 base from V and 7 bases from J, with 17 bases in between. The CDR3 sequence is CAWSATDYWGNTIYF. In DNA form, the CDR3 reads TGTGCCTGGAGTGCGACGGACTATTGGGGCAACACCATATATTTT.

The rearrangement uses TRBV29-1 and TRBJ2-7; 9 nucleotides match TRBD2. After removal of 4 bases from V and 6 bases from J, the junction contained 10 bases not matched to a gene. This CDR3 contains 14 residues. Per the germline V gene, CDR1 is SQVTM and CDR2 is ANQGSEA. The CDR3 loop reads CSVVSGGVISEQYF. CDR3 in DNA: TGCAGCGTTGTTAGCGGGGGAGTAATTAGCGAGCAGTACTTC.

V gene TRBV6-1 combines with J gene TRBJ2-7, with 11 positions matching TRBD1. Germline CDR1 is MNHNS and CDR2 is SASEGT. Trimming at V came to 3 bases and at J to 7 bases, leaving 8 bases not matched to a gene. The CDR3 covers 15 residues. In DNA form, the CDR3 reads TGTGCCAGCAGTGAGGTAGGACAGGGGGCGGGAGAGCAGTACTTC. Protein: CASSEVGQGAGEQYF.

This clone turned up a few times. The V call is TRBV6-4, the J call TRBJ2-1; D is unclear. CDR1 MRHNA and CDR2 SNTAGT come from the germline V gene. V gave up 0 bases and J gave up 2 bases, with 14 bases separating them. CDR3 length equals 17 residues. DNA of the CDR3: TGTGCCAGCAGTGACTCGATGAAATCGGGTACCTACAATGAGCAGTTCTTC. It codes for CASSDSMKSGTYNEQFF.

The V and J genes are TRBV6-5 and TRBJ1-1, with TRBD1 matching 10 bases. There are 15 residues in the CDR3. CDR1 MNHEY and CDR2 SVGAGI come from the germline V gene. The V segment lost 4 bases and the J segment 5 bases; nucleotides outside the gene matches: 7. As DNA, the CDR3 is TGTGCCAGCAGTTCCCGACAGGGGGCGGGTACTGAAGCTTTCTTT. This gives the protein CASSSRQGAGTEAFF.

The V gene is TRBV29-1, the J gene TRBJ1-1; tentatively, D is TRBD1 (5 bases). The CDR3 contains 13 residues. V lost 7 bases and J lost 4, with 16 bases in between. CDR1 SQVTM and CDR2 ANQGSEA come from the germline V gene. The chain's CDR3 is CSGVKGEATEAFF. Here the CDR3 DNA reads TGCAGCGGGGTAAAAGGGGAGGCCACTGAAGCTTTCTTT.

CDR3 protein: CASSTSDQPQHF. CDR3 coding DNA: TGTGCCAGCAGTACCTCCGACCAGCCCCAGCATTTT. V gene TRBV27 combines with J gene TRBJ1-5; D gene ambiguous. CDR3 length: 12 residues. The germline V gene has CDR1 MNHEY and CDR2 SMNVEV (reference sequence). V was shortened by 5 bases and J by 7 bases, with 9 bases between the two germline ends.

Remarks on this clone: The sample holds other DNA sequences that translate to the same CDR3. The chain joins TRBV6-5 to TRBJ1-5, with unresolved D. Germline loops: CDR1 MNHEY, CDR2 SVGAGI. Trimming removed 2 bases from V and 7 bases from J, with 9 bases in between. This CDR3 comprises 13 residues. DNA for the CDR3: TGTGCCAGCAGTTACGCGGGAGGCCAGCCCCAGCATTTT. Translated: CASSYAGGQPQHF.

V is TRBV11-2 and J is TRBJ1-2, with a possible D match to TRBD1 (5 bases). Germline CDR1 and CDR2: SGHAT and FQNNGV. The CDR3 runs to 17 residues. V lost 0 bases to trimming and J lost 0 bases, with 14 bases between them. CDR3 in amino acids: CASSLDRATVSNYGYTF. DNA of the CDR3: TGTGCCAGCAGCTTAGATCGGGCGACAGTTTCTAACTATGGCTACACCTTC.

The V call is TRBV10-3, the J call TRBJ1-1; D is perhaps TRBD1 (6 bases). Germline loops: CDR1 ENHRY, CDR2 SYGVKD. This CDR3 has 13 residues. Trimming removed 11 bases from V and 2 bases from J, with 15 bases in between. The CDR3 here is CAVTGPLNTEAFF. The CDR3 bases are TGTGCCGTTACAGGGCCTCTAAACACTGAAGCTTTCTTT.

This chain connects TRBV7-2 to TRBJ1-2; possibly TRBD1 for D (6 bases). Germline V gives CDR1 SGHTA, CDR2 FQGNSA. This CDR3 contains 13 residues. The V end was cut by 1 base, the J end by 6 bases, with 9 bases between. The CDR3 protein is CASSLGWTDGYTF. The CDR3 nucleotides read TGTGCCAGCAGCTTAGGATGGACAGATGGCTACACCTTC. Supplemented by reference TRBV7-2 and TRBJ1-2, the full variable domain reads GAGVSQSPSNKVTEKGKDVELRCDPISGHTALYWYRQSLGQGLEFLIYFQGNSAPDKSGLPSDRFSAERTGGSVSTLTIQRTQQEDSAVYLCASSLGWTDGYTFGSGTRLTVV.

The chain links TRBV27 to TRBJ2-2; D remains ambiguous. The CDR3 spans 17 residues. CDR1 and CDR2 from the germline V gene are MNHEY and SMNVEV (reference sequence). Trimming stripped 2 bases from V and 6 bases from J, with 19 bases between. The CDR3: CASSLIAGGLKSGELFF. Written as DNA, the CDR3 is TGTGCCAGCAGTTTAATCGCAGGCGGCCTTAAGTCCGGGGAGCTGTTTTTT.

The chain couples TRBV6-5 to TRBJ2-2; no clear D. Per the germline V gene, CDR1 is MNHEY and CDR2 is SVGAGI. V shed 0 bases and J shed 2 bases, with 4 bases lying between them. This CDR3 is 14 amino acids long. DNA for the CDR3: TGTGCCAGCAGTTACTCGGGAAACACCGGGGAGCTGTTTTTT. This codes for CASSYSGNTGELFF.